This T cell receptor beta chain was identified during a study of T cells expressing NK-cell markers. The CDR3 has 14 residues. Germline V gene lookup returns CDR1 DFQATT and CDR2 SNEGSKA (reference sequence). Comments on this clonotype: Antigen: not known.

Study conclusions and caveats: Questions lingered over whether expanded NKG2C+ T cell clones were HCMV-specific. Roughly six donors showed dominant NKG2C+ clonotypes comprising about 1.0-7.0% of their CD8+ T cells.

Libraries used 5'RACE template switching adding universal primer site and UMIs. Reanalyzing the 5' RACE reads, TCRdb keeps one entry per CDR3 protein, without DNA. This specimen shows around 550,000 distinct CDR3 sequences; the ten leading clones hold approximately 3.5%. J is TRBJ2-7 and V is TRBV20-1. This TCR was recovered from a man aged 18-30 years in good health. Material for sequencing was blood T cells: a sorted CD56 or NKG2C T cell subset, CD4+ or CD8+ T cells, or bulk PBMC T cells (not recorded which). The CDR3 loop reads CSARDWRGLHEQYF.